A selection of T cell receptor beta chains follows, all from one sample in a study of blood T cell repertoires in COVID-19. Libraries were prepared by immunoSEQ multiplex PCR; TCRdb keeps only in-frame clonotypes and omits some of them. The table lists about 250,000 clones, 80% to 90% of them singletons, with roughly 5% in the top ten. Sequenced sample: peripheral blood. The source of these receptors is a woman in her 40s who had recovered from COVID-19. Both conserved end residues are part of each CDR3. Each record gives: V gene, J gene, CDR3 length, CDR3 protein.

V gene: TRBV10-3; J gene: TRBJ1-6; CDR3 length: 14; CDR3 protein: CAISVEGSNSPLHF
V gene: TRBV6-1; J gene: TRBJ1-6; CDR3 length: 14; CDR3 protein: CASSSLAVNSPLHF
V gene: TRBV3-1/TRBV3-2; J gene: TRBJ2-2; CDR3 length: 15; CDR3 protein: CASSQDLGSTGELFF
V gene: TRBV10-3; J gene: TRBJ1-1; CDR3 length: 13; CDR3 protein: CAISGTANTEAFF
V gene: TRBV19; J gene: TRBJ1-2; CDR3 length: 13; CDR3 protein: CATEEGLMRGYTF
V gene: TRBV6-2/TRBV6-3; J gene: TRBJ1-1; CDR3 length: 16; CDR3 protein: CASSWGQGFSNTEAFF
V gene: TRBV2; J gene: TRBJ1-6; CDR3 length: 11; CDR3 protein: CASKVGSPLHF
V gene: TRBV19; J gene: TRBJ1-3; CDR3 length: 14; CDR3 protein: CASSIDRRGNTIYF
V gene: TRBV29-1; J gene: TRBJ2-3; CDR3 length: 14; CDR3 protein: CSVRVEGGTDTQYF
V gene: TRBV10-2; J gene: TRBJ2-7; CDR3 length: 15; CDR3 protein: CASSDIQGSRYEQYF
V gene: TRBV9; J gene: TRBJ2-1; CDR3 length: 12; CDR3 protein: CASGGAYNEQFF
V gene: TRBV24-1; J gene: TRBJ2-5; CDR3 length: 15; CDR3 protein: CATSSGTGNQETQYF
V gene: TRBV9; J gene: TRBJ1-1; CDR3 length: 13; CDR3 protein: CASSVTGMGEAFF
V gene: TRBV3-1/TRBV3-2; J gene: TRBJ2-7; CDR3 length: 12; CDR3 protein: CASSIGGYEQYF
V gene: TRBV27; J gene: TRBJ2-6; CDR3 length: 19; CDR3 protein: CASSSKQGDLSSGANVLTF
V gene: TRBV19; J gene: TRBJ2-7; CDR3 length: 14; CDR3 protein: CASSIRTGTNEQYF
V gene: TRBV18; J gene: TRBJ2-7; CDR3 length: 15; CDR3 protein: CASSSGQGTTYEQYF
V gene: TRBV28; J gene: TRBJ2-5; CDR3 length: 16; CDR3 protein: CASSFVKTGGEETQYF
V gene: TRBV6-6; J gene: TRBJ1-2; CDR3 length: 16; CDR3 protein: CASSPSVTGRHAGYTF
V gene: TRBV28; J gene: TRBJ1-2; CDR3 length: 13; CDR3 protein: CASSFRTPYGYTF
V gene: TRBV5-5; J gene: TRBJ2-1; CDR3 length: 16; CDR3 protein: CASSSAGGSSYNEQFF
V gene: TRBV29-1; J gene: TRBJ2-3; CDR3 length: 12; CDR3 protein: CSVVGASDTQYF
V gene: TRBV19; J gene: TRBJ2-3; CDR3 length: 14; CDR3 protein: CASGLREGADTQYF
V gene: TRBV4-1; J gene: TRBJ2-5; CDR3 length: 12; CDR3 protein: CASSQDRETQYF
V gene: TRBV10-1; J gene: TRBJ2-1; CDR3 length: 15; CDR3 protein: CASSATGTGLDEQFF
V gene: TRBV7-2; J gene: TRBJ2-4; CDR3 length: 18; CDR3 protein: CASSLRLAGGQYGGIQYF
V gene: TRBV9; J gene: TRBJ1-1; CDR3 length: 13; CDR3 protein: CASSVAQNTEAFF
V gene: TRBV2; J gene: TRBJ1-2; CDR3 length: 13; CDR3 protein: CASSAAESYGYTF
V gene: TRBV2; J gene: TRBJ2-5; CDR3 length: 14; CDR3 protein: CASSQTGGEETQYF
V gene: TRBV7-9; J gene: TRBJ2-5; CDR3 length: 14; CDR3 protein: CASSFTDRAETQYF
V gene: TRBV2; J gene: TRBJ1-2; CDR3 length: 14; CDR3 protein: CASSDTDSFYGYTF
V gene: TRBV4-1; J gene: TRBJ1-5; CDR3 length: 15; CDR3 protein: CASSQYQDSNQPQHF
V gene: TRBV5-1; J gene: TRBJ1-3; CDR3 length: 15; CDR3 protein: CASGQDSTSGNTIYF
V gene: TRBV4-1; J gene: TRBJ2-4; CDR3 length: 19; CDR3 protein: CASSRFISGRAFTKNIQYF
V gene: TRBV5-6; J gene: TRBJ1-2; CDR3 length: 15; CDR3 protein: CASSWGRGRSVGYTF
V gene: TRBV19; J gene: TRBJ2-7; CDR3 length: 13; CDR3 protein: CAVGGQASYEQYF
V gene: TRBV9; J gene: TRBJ2-6; CDR3 length: 15; CDR3 protein: CASSVGGSGANVLTF
V gene: TRBV7-2; J gene: TRBJ1-5; CDR3 length: 15; CDR3 protein: CASSLVGARNQPQHF
V gene: TRBV4-1; J gene: TRBJ2-7; CDR3 length: 14; CDR3 protein: CASSQRTGAHEQYF
V gene: TRBV4-3; J gene: TRBJ2-5; CDR3 length: 15; CDR3 protein: CASSQDLGGAETQYF
V gene: TRBV4-1; J gene: TRBJ2-3; CDR3 length: 16; CDR3 protein: CASSQISGGGTDTQYF
V gene: TRBV27; J gene: TRBJ1-2; CDR3 length: 16; CDR3 protein: CASSLVGQGDGDGYTF
V gene: TRBV2; J gene: TRBJ1-6; CDR3 length: 16; CDR3 protein: CASSESSGTGGSPLHF
V gene: TRBV18; J gene: TRBJ2-3; CDR3 length: 15; CDR3 protein: CASTGGPAKPDTQYF
V gene: TRBV9; J gene: TRBJ2-5; CDR3 length: 17; CDR3 protein: CASSVSSGRGYGGTQYF